What follows are 16 T cell receptor beta chains derived from one specimen sequenced in a study of blood T cells in healthy people across ages. Combining a sample-barcoded 5' primer with a J-beta primer mix, a second PCR ran for about 7 to 11 cycles. TCRdb passed the 5' RACE reads through MiXCR, listing each CDR3 protein once. The table includes 1,100,000 or so distinct CDR3 sequences, under 55% detected once. Material for sequencing was blood. The receptors come from a woman in her fifties or sixties in good health.

The V gene is TRBV29-1, the J gene TRBJ1-5; no clear D. Trimming removed 3 bases at V and 11 bases at J, with 20 bases between. The germline gives CDR1 SQVTM, CDR2 ANQGSEA. The CDR3 runs to 14 residues. The CDR3 loop is CSVENEKVQETQHF. The DNA for the CDR3 is TGCAGCGTTGAGAATGAAAAAGTCCAAGAGACCCAGCATTTT.

The genes are TRBV12-3 or TRBV12-4 and TRBJ2-3; D is unclear. The V gene lost 6 bases and the J gene lost 4 bases, with 11 bases spanning the gap. The CDR3 totals 13 residues. CDR3: CASSRTAADTQYF. DNA for the CDR3: TGTGCCAGCAGCAGAACTGCTGCAGATACGCAGTATTTT.

This clonotype was seen a few times. The chain links TRBV4-2 to TRBJ2-4, with 16 bases fitting TRBD2. Trimming cost V 6 bases and J 6 bases; bases outside gene matches: 14. CDR3 size: 19 residues. Germline V CDR1 and CDR2: LGHNA, YNFKEQ. The CDR3 reads CASRPIPGLAGGSSNIQYF. CDR3 sequence (DNA): TGTGCCAGCAGACCGATTCCGGGACTAGCGGGAGGGAGTTCAAACATTCAGTACTTC.

The chain is built from TRBV5-1 and TRBJ1-2; no clear D. The CDR3 has 14 residues. The germline CDR1 and CDR2 sequences are SGHRS and YFSETQ. Trimming shortened V by 3 bases and J by 0 bases, and 9 bases separated the two germline ends. The CDR3 DNA follows: TGCGCCAGCAGCTGGACGGACTCTAACTATGGCTACACCTTC. This gives the protein CASSWTDSNYGYTF.

This clonotype was recorded a few times. At one of its ends the junction is not consistent with the germline gene, which may arise from a read error. The CDR3 DNA sequence: TGTGCCAGCTCACCACCGGGGCGCACTAGCACGGATACGCAGTATTTT. Translated: CASSPPGRTSTDTQYF. V usage is TRBV18 and J usage is TRBJ2-3; TRBD2 is a possible D gene (6 bases). CDR1 and CDR2 (germline): KGHSH, LQKENI. The CDR3 has 16 amino acids.

For the CDR3, the DNA is TGTGCCAGCAGTGACCCGAGGGACAGGGTTAGAAACATTCAGTACTTC. Translated: CASSDPRDRVRNIQYF. This sequence joins TRBV2 and TRBJ2-4; 9 bases align to TRBD1. This CDR3 contains 16 residues. Germline V gene data show CDR1 as SNHLY and CDR2 as FYNNEI. V shed 3 bases and J 6 bases; nucleotides not matched to a gene: 9. Supplemented by reference TRBV2 and TRBJ2-4, the full variable domain reads EPEVTQTPSHQVTQMGQEVILRCVPISNHLYFYWYRQILGQKVEFLVSFYNNEISEKSEIFDDQFSVERPDGSNFTLKIRSTKLEDSAMYFCASSDPRDRVRNIQYFGAGTRLSVL.

Many counts were recorded for this clonotype. The chain uses TRBV27 and TRBJ2-1, with 11 bases that match TRBD2. Per germline, CDR1 MNHEY and CDR2 SMNVEV (reference sequence). The CDR3 consists of 12 residues. With 0 bases clipped from V and 14 bases from J, the junction kept 0 bases outside the gene matches. In nucleotides, the CDR3 is TGTGCCAGCAGTTTATCGGGACTAGCGGAGTTCTTC. It encodes CASSLSGLAEFF.

The chain carries TRBV7-9 and TRBJ2-4, with TRBD1 matching over 9 bases. The better agreement between TRBJ2-7 and the DNA end casts doubt on the J call. This CDR3 has 14 amino acids. CDR1 is SEHNR, CDR2 FQNEAQ, per germline (reference sequence). The CDR3 coding sequence is TGTGCCAGCAGCTTCGGGACAGGGTCGCTCGAGCAGTACTTC. This translates into CASSFGTGSLEQYF.

This clonotype was detected a few times. DNA for the CDR3: TGTGCCAGCAGTTTATTCCAGGGGGCATATAATGAGCAGTTCTTC. It specifies CASSLFQGAYNEQFF. The rearrangement links TRBV28 to TRBJ2-1, with 8 bases lining up with TRBD1. The length of the CDR3 is 15 residues. The V segment lost 1 base and the J segment 7 bases; nucleotides outside the gene matches: 6. Germline V gene sequence: CDR1 MDHEN, CDR2 SYDVKM.

The chain recombines TRBV12-3 or TRBV12-4 with TRBJ1-5, with D unclear. Trimming took 5 bases from V and 8 from J, leaving 10 bases between them. The CDR3 length is 12 residues. CDR3 sequence reads: CASSPVAEPQHF. CDR3 nucleotides: TGTGCCAGCAGTCCGGTCGCGGAGCCCCAGCATTTT.

The V call is TRBV29-1, the J call TRBJ2-7; possible D gene TRBD1, 7 bases. The germline gives CDR1 SQVTM, CDR2 ANQGSEA. Trimming removed 4 bases from V and 9 bases from J, with 22 bases in between. The CDR3 is 14 residues long. The CDR3 sequence is CSVVAGSLQGGQYF. CDR3 DNA: TGCAGCGTTGTTGCTGGCAGCCTTCAGGGGGGGCAGTACTTC.

The chain uses TRBV10-3 and TRBJ2-5; TRBD2 matches at 7 bases. The CDR3 has 14 residues. V lost 8 bases and J lost 1; bases outside the gene matches: 7. The V gene's germline CDR1 is ENHRY and CDR2 SYGVKD. This CDR3 reads CAISLAARQETQYF. CDR3 sequence (DNA): TGTGCCATCTCGCTAGCGGCACGCCAAGAGACCCAGTACTTC.

This chain links TRBV9 with TRBJ2-3, with D possibly matching TRBD1 (6 bases). Germline lookup yields CDR1 SGDLS and CDR2 YYNGEE. This CDR3 contains 12 residues. Trimming removed 7 bases at V and 4 bases at J, with 10 bases between. The CDR3 loop is CASEGEADTQYF. DNA for the CDR3: TGTGCCAGCGAGGGGGAAGCAGATACGCAGTATTTT.

Only a few counts were recorded for this clonotype. The V call is TRBV29-1, the J call TRBJ2-5; D is perhaps TRBD1 (5 bases). Trimming left V 3 bases short and J 4 bases short, with 12 bases between. Germline V lookup: CDR1 SQVTM, CDR2 ANQGSEA. The CDR3 has 13 amino acids. The CDR3: CSVESGLGETQYF. The CDR3 DNA follows: TGCAGCGTTGAGTCAGGGCTTGGAGAGACCCAGTACTTC.

About this clonotype: The junction and the germline gene differ at one end; a read error may be behind it. The chain recombines TRBV11-1 with TRBJ2-5; weak D call: TRBD2 (6 bases). The CDR3 has 15 residues. The V gene's germline CDR1 is SGHAT and CDR2 FQDESV (reference sequence). CDR3 amino acids: CAGSPRERDQETQYF. CDR3 nucleotide sequence: TGTGCCGGCAGCCCCCGGGAGCGGGACCAAGAGACCCAGTACTTC.

This chain links TRBV28 with TRBJ2-1; 8 bases agree with TRBD2. Germline-derived CDR1 and CDR2 are MDHEN and SYDVKM. The CDR3 sequence is 14 residues long. V shed 5 bases and J 10 bases; nucleotides not matched to a gene: 10. CDR3 sequence (DNA): TGTGCCAGCAGTACGATGGGACTAGTTGGGGAGCAGTTCTTC. Its translation is CASSTMGLVGEQFF.